The present entry profiles one T cell receptor (beta chain) with its context. Its antigen is as yet unknown. Germline V gene data show CDR1 as SGHTA and CDR2 as FQGTGA. The V end lost 5 bases, the J end lost 4 bases, and 17 bases lay between the germline ends. The length of the CDR3 is 15 residues. This entry is derived from a study of cytotoxic CD8 clonotypes in ibrutinib-treated CLL. Findings and caveats of the study: Clonality was higher at ibrutinib response and returned toward baseline at progression. Timing of sampling differed between sustained-remission and progressing patients. In comparison with age-matched healthy donors, baseline clonality was higher and tracked circulating CD8+ T-cell counts. The clonality rise at ibrutinib response reflected private clonotype expansion.

Libraries were prepared by immunoSEQ multiplex PCR; TCRdb keeps only in-frame clonotypes and omits some of them. The sample holds around 150,000 clones, roughly 88% seen once. The clonotype was recovered from a human donor with chronic lymphocytic leukemia. This chain joins TRBV7-3 and TRBJ1-2; D is uncertain. The sequenced sample was PBMCs, obtained at disease progression, from a patient treated with ibrutinib. CDR3 sequence reads: CASSPSPGSGYGYTF. CDR3 sequence (DNA): TGTGCCAGCAGCCCCAGCCCGGGGAGTGGCTATGGCTACACCTTC. Using reference TRBV7-3 and TRBJ1-2 for the parts outside the CDR3, the full variable domain is GAGVSQTPSNKVTEKGKYVELRCDPISGHTALYWYRQSLGQGPEFLIYFQGTGAADDSGLPNDRFFAVRPEGSVSTLKIQRTERGDSAVYLCASSPSPGSGYGYTFGSGTRLTVV.